A single sample gave rise to the 25 T cell receptor beta chains below, sequenced in a study of blood T cell repertoires in COVID-19. Generated by immunoSEQ multiplex PCR, the TCRdb table keeps only in-frame clones and is missing some. The sample lists 380,000 or so clones, over 75% occurring once. Sequencing was done on a sample of PBMCs or T cells enriched from blood (not recorded which). These TCRs come from a man under 40 who had recovered from COVID-19.

As concerns this clone: The germline gene is not matched at one end of the junction; a read error may be the cause. V and J are TRBV9 and TRBJ2-5, with D uncertain. Per the germline V gene, CDR1 is SGDLS and CDR2 is YYNGEE. The CDR3 runs to 9 residues. CDR3 residues: CASGQAHHF. CDR3 DNA sequence: TGTGCCAGCGGGCAGGCCCACCACTTC. Drawing the rest from reference TRBV9 and TRBJ2-5, the complete variable domain is DSGVTQTPKHLITATGQRVTLRCSPRSGDLSVYWYQQSLDQGLQFLIQYYNGEERAKGNILERFSAQQFPDLHSELNLSSLELGDSALYFCASGQAHHFGPGTRLLVL.

V usage is TRBV12-5 and J usage is TRBJ1-4; D perhaps matches TRBD1 (6 bases). V lost 2 bases and J 8 bases, leaving 12 bases between the germline ends. Looked up from germline, CDR1 is LGHNT and CDR2 is FRNRAP. The CDR3 length is 14 residues. CDR3: CASGLNGGREKLFF. The CDR3 nucleotides read TGTGCTAGTGGTTTGAACGGGGGGCGGGAAAAACTGTTTTTT.

The rearrangement joins TRBV30 to TRBJ1-5; D unresolved. The CDR3 contains 13 residues. The germline CDR1 and CDR2 sequences are GTSNPN and SVGIG (reference sequence). Trimming took off 3 bases at V and 10 bases at J, with 16 bases between the two ends. Written as DNA, the CDR3 is TGTGCCTGGAGGCAGGAGGAATTCGCACCCCAGCATTTT. It translates to CAWRQEEFAPQHF. Based on the CDR3 plus reference TRBV30 and TRBJ1-5, the full variable domain is SQTIHQWPATLVQPVGSPLSLECTVEGTSNPNLYWYRQAAGRGLQLLFYSVGIGQISSEVPQNLSASRPQDRQFILSSKKLLLSDSGFYLCAWRQEEFAPQHFGDGTRLSIL.

This rearrangement joins TRBV5-1 to TRBJ2-5; 11 nucleotides agree with TRBD2. This CDR3 contains 15 residues. V trimming: 3 bases; J trimming: 1 base; junction bases outside the gene matches: 2. The V gene's germline CDR1 is SGHRS and CDR2 YFSETQ. The CDR3 DNA sequence: TGCGCCAGCAGCTGGGGGACTAGCGGCCAAGAGACCCAGTACTTC. Translating gives CASSWGTSGQETQYF. The full variable domain, its missing parts supplied by reference TRBV5-1 and TRBJ2-5, is KAGVTQTPRYLIKTRGQQVTLSCSPISGHRSVSWYQQTPGQGLQFLFEYFSETQRNKGNFPGRFSGRQFSNSRSEMNVSTLELGDSALYLCASSWGTSGQETQYFGPGTRLLVL.

V gene TRBV4-1 combines with J gene TRBJ2-7, with D possibly matching TRBD1 (5 bases). Deletions cut 4 bases from V and 4 bases from J, with 11 bases between. CDR3 length equals 13 residues. Germline V gene data show CDR1 as MGHRA and CDR2 as YSYEKL. CDR3 region: CASSRNRQYEQYF. In DNA form, the CDR3 reads TGCGCCAGCAGCCGTAACAGGCAGTACGAGCAGTACTTC.

The gene calls are TRBV5-1 and TRBJ1-3, with TRBD1 matching 10 bases. The CDR3 spans 21 residues. Germline V gene sequence: CDR1 SGHRS, CDR2 YFSETQ. V lost 4 bases and J lost 2; bases outside the gene matches: 21. Here the CDR3 DNA reads TGCGCCAGCAGCCCCGACCCCGGACAGGGGGTGTTGATGCCTCCTGGAAACACCATATATTTT. It translates to CASSPDPGQGVLMPPGNTIYF.

This rearrangement joins TRBV6-5 to TRBJ1-1, with 7 bases fitting TRBD1. The CDR3 is 15 residues long. Trimming cost V 11 bases and J 5 bases; bases outside gene matches: 17. CDR1 and CDR2 from the germline V gene are MNHEY and SVGAGI. The CDR3 spells CASWPTNRGETEAFF. Here the CDR3 DNA reads TGTGCCTCTTGGCCAACAAACAGGGGAGAAACTGAAGCTTTCTTT.

The chain recombines TRBV27 with TRBJ2-2; 8 bases map to TRBD1. This CDR3 has 15 residues. The V gene's germline CDR1 is MNHEY and CDR2 SMNVEV (reference sequence). V shed 6 bases and J 2 bases; nucleotides not matched to a gene: 5. CDR3 loop: CASRTGTGNTGELFF. The CDR3 nucleotides are TGTGCCAGCAGAACCGGGACAGGAAACACCGGGGAGCTGTTTTTT.

The chain recombines TRBV18 with TRBJ2-7; 8 bases map to TRBD2. CDR3 length: 13 amino acids. Trimming took 6 bases from V and 3 from J; bases not matched to a gene: 4. Germline V gives CDR1 KGHSH, CDR2 LQKENI. The CDR3 nucleotides read TGTGCCAGCTCGGCCGGGACTAGCTACGAGCAGTACTTC. This gives the protein CASSAGTSYEQYF.

CDR3: CASSGFRGSNQPQHF. Here the CDR3 DNA reads TGTGCCAGCAGCGGTTTTCGGGGGAGCAATCAGCCCCAGCATTTT. The chain joins TRBV25-1 to TRBJ1-5, with D possibly being TRBD1 (5 bases). Trimming shortened V by 6 bases and J by 1 base, and 13 bases separated the two germline ends. Germline V lookup: CDR1 MGHDK, CDR2 SYGVNS. This CDR3 is 15 amino acids long.

The chain couples TRBV9 to TRBJ2-7, with 11 bases identical to TRBD1. Germline loops: CDR1 SGDLS, CDR2 YYNGEE. J lost 5 bases, V lost 8 bases, and 9 bases had no gene match. The CDR3 spans 14 residues. The CDR3 sequence: CASSPGQGVHEQYF. The CDR3 DNA reads as TGTGCCAGTTCGCCGGGACAGGGGGTCCACGAGCAGTACTTC.

The rearrangement joins TRBV29-1 to TRBJ2-5, with a weak D call TRBD2 (5 bases). Germline V CDR1 and CDR2: SQVTM, ANQGSEA. CDR3 size: 11 residues. V was trimmed by 2 bases and J by 7 bases, leaving 8 bases between them. CDR3 nucleotide sequence: TGCAGCGTTGAAAACGGAGGGACCCAGTACTTC. This codes for CSVENGGTQYF.

The J gene is TRBJ1-1, the V gene TRBV15; TRBD1 agrees at 9 bases. Germline V gene data show CDR1 as LNHNV and CDR2 as YYDKDF (reference sequence). J was trimmed by 3 bases and V by 5 bases; bases with no gene match: 10. The CDR3 contains 16 residues. CDR3 in amino acids: CATSGPGQGLYTEAFF. DNA for the CDR3: TGTGCCACCAGCGGGCCGGGACAGGGTCTGTACACTGAAGCTTTCTTT.

This clone came up once. V usage is TRBV7-2 and J usage is TRBJ1-1; D is unresolved. This CDR3 is 12 amino acids long. V lost 2 bases and J 6 bases, leaving 7 bases between the germline ends. Germline V gives CDR1 SGHTA, CDR2 FQGNSA. CDR3 coding DNA: TGTGCCAGCAGCTTAATGTCGTCTGAAGCTTTCTTT. Protein product: CASSLMSSEAFF.

V usage is TRBV5-1 and J usage is TRBJ1-1; D is perhaps TRBD1 (6 bases). The CDR3 runs 16 residues. Trimming removed 4 bases at V and 3 bases at J, with 19 bases between. CDR1 is SGHRS and CDR2 is YFSETQ in the germline V gene. CDR3 bases: TGCGCCAGCAGCCCCGCAGGGGTAGGACGGGACACTGAAGCTTTCTTT. Encoded protein: CASSPAGVGRDTEAFF.

The rearrangement joins TRBV11-3 to TRBJ2-3; possibly TRBD2 for D (6 bases). This CDR3 spans 15 amino acids. Germline V gene lookup returns CDR1 SGHNT and CDR2 YENEEA. Trimming removed 5 bases from V and 0 bases from J, with 12 bases in between. CDR3 sequence: CASSARETSTDTQYF. CDR3 nucleotide sequence: TGTGCCAGCAGCGCCCGGGAGACTAGCACAGATACGCAGTATTTT.

This rearrangement joins TRBV7-9 to TRBJ1-1, with TRBD1 matching 7 bases. The CDR3 consists of 13 residues. Germline V gene sequence: CDR1 SEHNR, CDR2 FQNEAQ (reference sequence). J lost 4 bases, V lost 5 bases, and 4 bases had no gene match. DNA of the CDR3: TGTGCCAGCAGCAGACAGGGAAGCACTGAAGCTTTCTTT. This gives the protein CASSRQGSTEAFF.

The V and J genes are TRBV2 and TRBJ2-5; D perhaps matches TRBD1 (5 bases). Germline V gene sequence: CDR1 SNHLY, CDR2 FYNNEI. This CDR3 is built from 11 residues. V gave up 6 bases and J gave up 3 bases, with 5 bases separating them. Here the CDR3 DNA reads TGTGCCAGCAGGACAGAAGAGACCCAGTACTTC. Amino acids: CASRTEETQYF. The full variable domain, completed using reference TRBV2 and TRBJ2-5, is EPEVTQTPSHQVTQMGQEVILRCVPISNHLYFYWYRQILGQKVEFLVSFYNNEISEKSEIFDDQFSVERPDGSNFTLKIRSTKLEDSAMYFCASRTEETQYFGPGTRLLVL.

The chain employs TRBV9 and TRBJ1-1; D gene unclear. V dropped 0 bases and J dropped 0 bases, with 9 bases sitting between them. This CDR3 comprises 15 residues. Germline CDR1 is SGDLS and CDR2 is YYNGEE. The CDR3 region is CASSVVPDMNTEAFF. The DNA of the CDR3 is TGTGCCAGCAGCGTAGTTCCAGATATGAACACTGAAGCTTTCTTT.

This clone was picked up one time. The chain has TRBV13 and TRBJ2-5; D is unclear. V lost 5 bases and J 2 bases, leaving 18 bases between the germline ends. From germline, CDR1 is PRHDT and CDR2 FYEKMQ (reference sequence). This CDR3 spans 16 amino acids. The CDR3, as DNA: TGTGCCAGCAGCCCTTCTCCGGGTGGTAAACAAGAGACCCAGTACTTC. Translating gives CASSPSPGGKQETQYF.

This sequence joins TRBV9 and TRBJ2-1, with unresolved D. V was clipped by 3 bases and J by 0 bases, with 16 bases between them. Germline V gene lookup returns CDR1 SGDLS and CDR2 YYNGEE. The CDR3 totals 17 residues. The CDR3 nucleotides read TGTGCCAGCAGCGCGCAAGACTGGATTAGCTCCTACAATGAGCAGTTCTTC. Protein: CASSAQDWISSYNEQFF.

The CDR3 nucleotides are TGTGCCAGCAGTGAAAATAACAGGGGGGCCTATGGCTACACCTTC. Residues: CASSENNRGAYGYTF. The rearrangement joins TRBV6-1 to TRBJ1-2; 8 bases match TRBD1. V was pared by 2 bases and J by 4 bases, with 6 bases of the junction left unmatched. The V gene's germline CDR1 is MNHNS and CDR2 SASEGT. There are 15 residues in the CDR3.

The rearrangement uses TRBV4-1 and TRBJ1-4, with TRBD1 matching over 8 bases. Trimming at V came to 2 bases and at J to 1 base, leaving 6 bases not matched to a gene. This CDR3 contains 17 residues. CDR1 and CDR2 (germline): MGHRA, YSYEKL. CDR3 DNA: TGCGCCAGCAGCCAAACTCAGGGGGCGCGAACTAATGAAAAACTGTTTTTT. Translating it yields CASSQTQGARTNEKLFF.

The chain uses TRBV7-2 and TRBJ2-5, with 7 bases matching TRBD2. The germline gives CDR1 SGHTA, CDR2 FQGNSA. J was trimmed by 0 bases and V by 5 bases; bases with no gene match: 3. This CDR3 comprises 14 residues. The DNA for the CDR3 is TGTGCCAGCAGCCTCGGGGGGTACCAAGAGACCCAGTACTTC. It translates to CASSLGGYQETQYF.

The chain combines TRBV9 with TRBJ2-7; tentative D call: TRBD1 (7 bases). CDR1 and CDR2 from the germline V gene are SGDLS and YYNGEE. V lost 4 bases to trimming and J lost 6 bases, with 23 bases between them. The CDR3 has 16 residues. For the CDR3, the DNA is TGTGCCAGCAGCCCTCTCCCAGGGGGGAATAGAGGCGAGCAGTACTTC. Its translation: CASSPLPGGNRGEQYF.